This entry is about one T cell receptor (beta chain). This record belongs to a study of prognosis after radiotherapy for stage I lung cancer. CDR3 length: 14 residues. Germline V lookup: CDR1 MDHEN, CDR2 SYDVKM. V shed 7 bases and J 4 bases; nucleotides not matched to a gene: 7. With two-round multiplex PCR, TCR beta CDR3 sequences were amplified from genomic DNA. Used in first-round PCR were primers specific to each TRBV and TRBJ gene. TCRdb fed the multiplex PCR reads into MiXCR, producing one record per CDR3 protein. The sample contains about 26,000 distinct CDR3 sequences, about 30% of which appear only once.

The source of this sequence is a donor over 45 with non-small cell lung cancer. The J gene is TRBJ1-3, the V gene TRBV28; 7 positions match TRBD1. Sequenced here: PBMCs, sampled before or after stereotactic body radiation therapy (not recorded which). This chain's CDR3 is CASNNRGAGNTIYF. For the CDR3, the DNA is TGTGCCAGCAACAACAGGGGTGCAGGAAACACCATATATTTT.